One T cell receptor beta chain is described in this entry. Its antigen specificity is not known. Base qualities are not provided; no much larger clone lies one nucleotide away. This specimen belongs to a study of T cell responses to AZD1222 COVID-19 vaccine (dated by TCRdb to about 2021). As for the study more broadly: TCR sequencing covered fewer than 250 trial participants: 200 to 210 given two doses of AZD1222 and some 25 given two doses of MenACWY control vaccine. Trial participants were enrolled into age subgroups of 18-55, 56-69 and 70-plus years, which contained around 140, 26 and 57 TCR-sequenced participants, respectively. Overall study results and their limits: Most participants were white British and females outnumbered males, and the authors suggested that clonal diversity may have been underestimated. Because no samples from the day 14 peak response were available, repertoires could be characterized only after the peak T cell response. Reportedly, almost half of the unique spike-specific TCRs recognized epitopes lying outside the regions that are mutated in the B.1.351 and B.1.1.7 variants. Conclusions about previously exposed vaccinees are limited, since just 6 or 7 AZD1222 recipients were seropositive for SARS-CoV-2 at baseline. After two AZD1222 doses, both the breadth and the depth of spike-specific TCRs were significantly higher than at day 0 and than in MenACWY recipients. The whole spike protein was spanned by vaccine-associated CD4 TCRs, and dominant responses were seen in regions 160-218 and 743-854. In the small 56-69-year group, the increase in depth fell short of significance, most likely because of low power.

CDR1 is given as MNHEY and CDR2 as SVGAGI, both from the germline V gene. The V end gives up 5 bases and the J end 5 bases, leaving 8 bases in the junction not matched to a gene. Including the terminal cysteine and phenylalanine, the CDR3 comprises 14 residues. Of all the DNA, just the CDR3 is kept, 42 bases in frame from base 1. The CDR3 regions of human TCRbeta chains were subjected to immunosequencing. On the authors' methods: TCRs in the repertoires were matched against a reference library of SARS-CoV-2-specific TCRs that had been generated with the MIRA antigen-specificity platform. Breadth was defined as the fraction of unique TCRs that were SARS-CoV-2-associated. Depth was defined as the fraction of total T cells that were SARS-CoV-2-associated. Using the MIRA data, each spike-specific TCR was assigned both to the spike region to which the TCR was reactive and to a CD4 or CD8 class. Log10-transformed breadth and depth values were compared by one-way ANOVA with Sidak's multiple comparisons tests. TCRdb's version of the immuneACCESS table is confined to in-frame rearrangements and falls short of the full clone set. An unresolved V gene accounts for under half of the shortfall where checked; the remainder is of unknown origin. V and J calls and clone size are those listed in that table; D and trimming were worked out from the DNA. The sample contains more than 95,000 clones, roughly 88% of them found a single time. 4% to 5.5% of the sample comes from the top ten.

What the time point label conveys for this sample: baseline before first vaccination. The treatment or condition label of this sample denotes: meningococcal conjugate vaccine given as trial control. Vaccinee samples were obtained from the UK trials COV001 and COV002, which included a single-blind randomized controlled phase 2/3 trial of AZD1222 (ChAdOx1 nCoV-19) in healthy adults. Trial participant PBMC samples were collected at day 0 and day 28 after the second dose for TCRbeta chain sequencing. This TCR was sampled from an adult in good health. The sequences come from peripheral blood, collected on day 0 of MenACWY control vaccination. Recombination connected TRBV6-5 to TRBJ2-7; 8 bases in the junction line up with TRBD1. The bases read TGTGCCAGCAGTCCCCAGGACAGGGTAGACGAGCAGTACTTC. The resulting protein is CASSPQDRVDEQYF.